The rows below give T cell receptor beta chains drawn from one sample of a study of T cell responses to AZD1222 COVID-19 vaccine. Repertoires were generated with immunoSEQ multiplex PCR, while TCRdb's copy carries only in-frame clones and drops some. Of roughly 140,000 clones listed, about 87% are singletons. Sequenced here: peripheral blood, sampled 28 days after the second AZD1222 dose. These TCRs come from an adult who received the AZD1222 COVID-19 vaccine. Both conserved end residues are part of each CDR3. D genes are given only for firm matches. A row's size may be missing; if present it is once, few, many or a size class.

>.|TRBJ2-7|.|TRBV4-3
CASSPGSGSSYEQYF
TGCGCCAGCAGCCCCGGTTCTGGGAGCTCCTACGAGCAGTACTTC
>once|TRBJ1-1|.|TRBV3-1/TRBV3-2
CASSQGDDRSEAFF
TGTGCCAGCAGCCAAGGTGACGATCGGAGTGAAGCTTTCTTT
>.|TRBJ1-1|.|TRBV6-5
CASSTALGEAFF
TGTGCCAGCAGTACGGCCTTGGGTGAAGCTTTCTTT
>.|TRBJ2-7|.|TRBV5-5
CASSLWGFYEQYF
TGTGCCAGCAGCCTATGGGGGTTCTACGAGCAGTACTTC
>.|TRBJ2-7|.|TRBV10-3
CATAGTQGGEQYF
TGTGCCACCGCCGGGACTCAGGGCGGCGAGCAGTACTTC
>.|TRBJ2-7|TRBD1|TRBV24-1
CATSDSTGYEQYF
TGTGCCACCAGTGATTCGACAGGGTACGAGCAGTACTTC
>.|TRBJ2-5|TRBD2|TRBV6-5
CASIPTSGRGQTQYF
TGTGCCAGCATCCCGACTAGCGGGAGGGGGCAGACCCAGTACTTC
>.|TRBJ2-7|TRBD2|TRBV7-2
CASSSPARLAASYEQYF
TGTGCCAGCAGCTCTCCAGCGCGACTAGCGGCCTCCTACGAGCAGTACTTC
>.|TRBJ2-2|.|TRBV10-3
CAISESQGGTGELFF
TGTGCCATCAGTGAGAGCCAGGGAGGCACCGGGGAGCTGTTTTTT
>.|TRBJ2-3|TRBD2|TRBV7-9
CASSLPPGLAGEDTQYF
TGTGCCAGCAGCTTGCCCCCGGGACTAGCGGGAGAGGATACGCAGTATTTT
>.|TRBJ2-3|TRBD2|TRBV7-2
CASSFRLAADTQYF
TGTGCCAGCAGCTTTCGACTAGCGGCAGATACGCAGTATTTT
>.|TRBJ2-2|.|TRBV24-1
CATSDFQGANTGELFF
TGTGCCACCAGTGATTTTCAGGGCGCGAACACCGGGGAGCTGTTTTTT
>once|TRBJ1-5|.|TRBV5-1
CASSLAPNQPQHF
TGCGCCAGCAGCTTGGCCCCCAATCAGCCCCAGCATTTT
>few|TRBJ1-1|.|TRBV5-1
CASSLAGSTEAFF
TGCGCCAGCAGCTTGGCCGGCAGCACTGAAGCTTTCTTT
>.|TRBJ2-2|TRBD2|TRBV4-3
CASSQGETSGRIGELFF
TGCGCCAGCAGCCAAGGGGAGACTAGCGGGAGAATCGGGGAGCTGTTTTTT